This T cell receptor (beta chain) originates from a study of quantifying T cell responses using KT2 cells. The overall study: cDNA was made from DNase-treated RNA using alpha and beta constant primers. The second PCR was a qPCR stopped at a predetermined fluorescence threshold. Under optimum conditions, T4 ligation efficiency was estimated at more than 10%. General study points: The number of KT2 alpha and beta sequences was a linear function of input KT2 cells.

Known numbers of the T cell clone KT2 were added to PBMC. Ten or more counts support this clonotype. Its antigen is unidentified. An oligo carrying a UMI was ligated to the cDNA 3' end. First-round PCR used 3 to 4 cycles and beta primers RC1.1 and RC1.2 covering TRBC1 and TRBC2. TCRdb re-derived calls from the UMI-ligation and nested PCR reads in MiXCR, one entry per CDR3 protein. The repertoire has tens of thousands of distinct CDR3 sequences, around a tenth of them found once; the top ten carry under 11%. Germline CDR1 reads SGHRS; CDR2 reads YFSETQ. The CDR3 length is 14 residues. V lost 4 bases and J lost 4; bases outside the gene matches: 5.

This sequence originates from a human donor. This sequence joins TRBV5-1 and TRBJ1-2; TRBD1 matches 9 bases. Sequenced material: PBMCs spiked with cells of the T cell clone KT2. The CDR3 loop is CASSLDRGGYGYTF. CDR3 sequence (DNA): TGCGCCAGCAGCCTGGACAGGGGTGGCTATGGCTACACCTTC.